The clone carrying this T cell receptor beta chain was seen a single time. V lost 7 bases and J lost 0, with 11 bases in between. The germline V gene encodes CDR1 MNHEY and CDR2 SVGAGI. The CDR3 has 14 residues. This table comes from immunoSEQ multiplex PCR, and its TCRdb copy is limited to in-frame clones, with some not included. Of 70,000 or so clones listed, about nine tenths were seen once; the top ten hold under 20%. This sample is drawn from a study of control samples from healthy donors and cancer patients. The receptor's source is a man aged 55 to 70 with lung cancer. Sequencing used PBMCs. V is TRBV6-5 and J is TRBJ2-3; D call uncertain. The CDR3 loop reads CASNRHLSTDTQYF. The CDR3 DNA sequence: TGTGCCAGCAACAGACATCTTAGCACAGATACGCAGTATTTT.